This is a list of T cell receptor beta chains from one sample in a study of blood T cell repertoires in COVID-19. This table comes from immunoSEQ multiplex PCR, and its TCRdb copy is limited to in-frame clones, with some not included. The profile covers about 59,000 clones, with less than 75% appearing a single time and 11% to 15% taken by the ten largest. Source material: peripheral blood. All receptors derive from a woman in her seventies with acute or convalescent COVID-19. Both conserved end residues are part of each CDR3. A D gene is named only where the DNA matches it firmly.

cdr3_length d_call j_call v_call cdr3_aa cdr3_nt
17 NA TRBJ1-5 TRBV18 CASSPPSGYGGNQPQHF TGTGCCAGCTCACCACCATCGGGGTACGGAGGCAATCAGCCCCAGCATTTT
14 TRBD2 TRBJ2-3 TRBV28 CASSQAGGGDTQYF TGTGCCAGCAGCCAAGCGGGGGGGGGAGATACGCAGTATTTT
17 TRBD2 TRBJ2-3 TRBV5-1 CASSLSSGGASTDTQYF TGCGCCAGCAGCTTAAGTAGCGGGGGGGCCTCGACAGATACGCAGTATTTT
16 TRBD2 TRBJ2-1 TRBV3-1/TRBV3-2 CASTSHSGTSGAEQFF TGTGCCAGCACCTCTCACTCCGGGACTAGCGGGGCTGAGCAGTTCTTC
16 TRBD1 TRBJ1-4 TRBV2 CASRPDRAQGREKLFF TGTGCCAGCAGACCCGACAGGGCCCAAGGTCGGGAAAAACTGTTTTTT
15 TRBD1 TRBJ2-1 TRBV29-1 CSVKRTGGMVNEQFF TGCAGCGTCAAACGGACAGGGGGCATGGTGAATGAGCAGTTCTTC
13 NA TRBJ2-1 TRBV7-9 CASSLIRGNEQFF TGTGCCAGCAGCTTAATCAGGGGCAATGAGCAGTTCTTC
17 NA TRBJ2-1 TRBV18 CASSPGSGGGSYNEQFF TGTGCCAGCTCACCAGGATCGGGGGGCGGATCCTACAATGAGCAGTTCTTC
13 NA TRBJ1-1 TRBV29-1 CSVVQMADTEAFF TGCAGCGTTGTTCAAATGGCAGACACTGAAGCTTTCTTT
14 NA TRBJ1-5 TRBV5-1 CASSFAGMNQPQHF TGCGCCAGCAGCTTTGCAGGGATGAATCAGCCCCAGCATTTT
15 NA TRBJ2-2 TRBV7-9 CASTTPGRGGGELFF TGTGCCAGCACCACACCCGGACGGGGTGGCGGGGAGCTGTTTTTT
14 NA TRBJ1-5 TRBV27 CASSFGGAVQPQHF TGTGCCAGCAGTTTTGGTGGGGCGGTTCAGCCCCAGCATTTT
13 NA TRBJ1-2 TRBV10-3 CASGQLINYGYTF TGTGCCAGCGGACAACTTATTAACTATGGCTACACCTTC
14 NA TRBJ1-1 TRBV11-2 CASSLVTGQNEAFF TGTGCCAGCAGCTTAGTCACGGGTCAAAATGAAGCTTTCTTT